This TCR beta chain originates from a study of blood T cell repertoires in COVID-19. This clone was observed many times. CDR1 is SGHRS and CDR2 is YFSETQ in the germline V gene. CDR3 length equals 15 residues. Deletions cut 4 bases from V and 3 bases from J, with 16 bases between. Here immunoSEQ multiplex PCR was the method, and the copy in TCRdb shows in-frame clones only, minus some. The sample includes approximately 130,000 clones, approximately 77% of them seen just once. This TCR derives from a man older than 75 with acute or convalescent COVID-19. The sample taken for sequencing was peripheral blood. This chain uses TRBV5-1 with TRBJ1-2; TRBD1 is a possible D gene (6 bases). The CDR3 region has the DNA TGCGCCAGCAGCCTGACAGGAGGCTCGGACTATGGCTACACCTTC. It is translated as CASSLTGGSDYGYTF.